The entry below describes one T cell receptor (beta chain). What it binds is unknown. Sequencing used immunoSEQ multiplex PCR; TCRdb keeps in-frame clones, though not all of them. The table shows under 8,000 clones, with around four fifths occurring only once. These data come from a study of blood T cell dynamics during melanoma immunotherapy. Study-level findings and limits: Clones driving repertoire changes may be melanoma-specific or general immune activation.

Germline V gene lookup returns CDR1 SGHTA and CDR2 FQGNSA. The CDR3 runs to 14 residues. V shed 6 bases, J shed 5 bases, and the junction held 7 bases outside the gene matches. Time point defined: pre-treatment baseline. At 12 weeks after first infusion, RECIST 1.1 defined response for most patients. Sequences were derived from blood, sampled from a patient treated with checkpoint blockade. The sequence was obtained from a human donor with melanoma. Some clones in this sample may be carry-over from other donors' samples. J is TRBJ2-5 and V is TRBV7-2, with 9 bases lining up with TRBD2. The CDR3 loop is CASSLAGSVETQYF. CDR3 nucleotides: TGTGCCAGCAGTCTAGCGGGGTCTGTGGAGACCCAGTACTTC. The full variable domain, with the rest looked up from reference TRBV7-2 and TRBJ2-5, is GAGVSQSPSNKVTEKGKDVELRCDPISGHTALYWYRQSLGQGLEFLIYFQGNSAPDKSGLPSDRFSAERTGGSVSTLTIQRTQQEDSAVYLCASSLAGSVETQYFGPGTRLLVL.